This TCR beta chain was identified in a study of blood T cell repertoires in COVID-19. Study in general: The origin of the acute and convalescent COVID-19 samples was the United States, Italy and Spain.

Germline V gives CDR1 KGHSH, CDR2 LQKENI. The CDR3 runs 16 residues. V was cut by 2 bases and J by 1 base, with 15 bases left in between. The assay was immunoSEQ multiplex PCR, and TCRdb's table has in-frame clones only and misses some. Of approximately 230,000 clones detected, over 75% appear once; the ten largest clones hold about 1.7%. This study enrolled people aged 18 to 89 from under 25 US geographic areas. The TCR sequence derives from a middle-aged man who had recovered from COVID-19. This chain links TRBV18 with TRBJ2-7; a weak D match, TRBD1 (6 bases). The sample was PBMCs or T cells enriched from blood (not recorded which). The CDR3 is CASSPRSRGISYEQYF. The CDR3, as DNA: TGTGCCAGCTCACCAAGGTCCAGGGGAATTTCCTACGAGCAGTACTTC.